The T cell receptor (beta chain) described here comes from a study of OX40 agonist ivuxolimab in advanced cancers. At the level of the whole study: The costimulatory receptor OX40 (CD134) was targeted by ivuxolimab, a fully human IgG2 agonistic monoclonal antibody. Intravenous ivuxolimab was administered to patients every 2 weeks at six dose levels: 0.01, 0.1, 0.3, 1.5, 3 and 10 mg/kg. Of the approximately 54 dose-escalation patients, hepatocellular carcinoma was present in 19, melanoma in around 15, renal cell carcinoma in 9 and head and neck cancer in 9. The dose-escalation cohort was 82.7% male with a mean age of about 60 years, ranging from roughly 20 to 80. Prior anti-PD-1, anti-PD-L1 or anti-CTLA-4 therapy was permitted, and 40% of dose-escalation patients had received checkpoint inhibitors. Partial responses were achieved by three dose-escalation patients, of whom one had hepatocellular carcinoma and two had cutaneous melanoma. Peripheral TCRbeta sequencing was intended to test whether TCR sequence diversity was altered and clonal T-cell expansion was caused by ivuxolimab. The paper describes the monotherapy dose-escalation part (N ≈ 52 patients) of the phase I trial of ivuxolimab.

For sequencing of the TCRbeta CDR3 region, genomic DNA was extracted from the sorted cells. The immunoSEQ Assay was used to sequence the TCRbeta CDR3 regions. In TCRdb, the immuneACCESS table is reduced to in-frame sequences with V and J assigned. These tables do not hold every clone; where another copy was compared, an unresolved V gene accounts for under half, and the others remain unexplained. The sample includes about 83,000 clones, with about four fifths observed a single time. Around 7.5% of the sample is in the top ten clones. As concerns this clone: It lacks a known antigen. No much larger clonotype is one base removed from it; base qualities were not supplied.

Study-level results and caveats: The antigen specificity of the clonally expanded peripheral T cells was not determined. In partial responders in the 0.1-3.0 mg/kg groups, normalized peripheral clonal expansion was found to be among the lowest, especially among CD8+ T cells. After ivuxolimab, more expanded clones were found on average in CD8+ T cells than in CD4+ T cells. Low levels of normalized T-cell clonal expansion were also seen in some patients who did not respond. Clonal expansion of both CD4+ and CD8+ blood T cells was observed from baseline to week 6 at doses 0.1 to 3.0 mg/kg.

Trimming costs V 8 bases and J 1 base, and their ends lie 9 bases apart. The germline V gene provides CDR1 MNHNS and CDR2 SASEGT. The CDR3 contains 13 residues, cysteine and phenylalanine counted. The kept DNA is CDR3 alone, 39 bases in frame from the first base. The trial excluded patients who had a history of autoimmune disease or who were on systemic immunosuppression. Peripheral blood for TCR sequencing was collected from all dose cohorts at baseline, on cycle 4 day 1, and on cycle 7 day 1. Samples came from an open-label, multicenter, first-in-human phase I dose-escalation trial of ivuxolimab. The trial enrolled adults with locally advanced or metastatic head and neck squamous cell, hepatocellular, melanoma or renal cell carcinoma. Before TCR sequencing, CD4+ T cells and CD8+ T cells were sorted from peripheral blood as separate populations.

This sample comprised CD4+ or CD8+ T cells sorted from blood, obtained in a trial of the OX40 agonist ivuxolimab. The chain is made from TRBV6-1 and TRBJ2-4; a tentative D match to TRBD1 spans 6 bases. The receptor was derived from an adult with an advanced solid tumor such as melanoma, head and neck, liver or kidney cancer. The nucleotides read TGTGCCAGCGGGGGCCCCGCCAAAAACATTCAGTACTTC. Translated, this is CASGGPAKNIQYF.